This T cell receptor (beta chain) was sequenced during a study of shared clonotypes between healthy human individuals. Study-level points and caveats: Unshared clonotypes carried lower generation probabilities than those common to all four donors.

About this clone: Its antigen is unidentified.

Sequenced by immunoSEQ multiplex PCR; TCRdb stores in-frame clones only, minus some. The data contain nearly 1,000,000 clones, approximately 76% of them singletons. V shed 5 bases, J shed 4 bases, and the junction held 5 bases outside the gene matches. The germline gives CDR1 SGHTA, CDR2 FQGNSA. The CDR3 is made up of 16 amino acids. The chain couples TRBV7-2 to TRBJ2-2; 12 nucleotides match TRBD1. The origin of this receptor is a man aged 18 to 35 in good health. Source material: memory CD4+ T cells sorted from blood. Specified subset: CD45RA-negative fraction. CDR3 coding DNA: TGTGCCAGCAGCAAAGGGGACAGGGGGCTCACCGGGGAGCTGTTTTTT. The encoded protein is CASSKGDRGLTGELFF.